Listed below are T cell receptor beta chains from one sample, sequenced in a study of stem cell transplantation in POMP-related autoinflammatory disease. TCRdb's table, derived via immunoSEQ multiplex PCR, lists solely in-frame clones and lacks some. The sample consists of some 68,000 clones, approximately 91% of them appearing once. Sequenced here: CD4+ T cells from PBMCs, sampled after stem cell transplantation. The receptors come from a human patient with POMP-related autoinflammation and immune dysregulation (PRAID). A share of the T cells may be of graft donor origin. Both conserved end residues are part of each CDR3.

V gene: TRBV7-2
J gene: TRBJ1-2
CDR3 protein: CASSLTLPGQRHF

V gene: TRBV6-5
J gene: TRBJ2-7
CDR3 protein: CASRSGFVGYEQYF

V gene: TRBV28
J gene: TRBJ2-7
CDR3 protein: CASSTGRYEQYF

V gene: TRBV6-1
J gene: TRBJ1-1
CDR3 protein: CASSEVRTHTEAFF

V gene: TRBV28
J gene: TRBJ1-4
CDR3 protein: CASGYPIADKLFF

V gene: TRBV5-1
J gene: TRBJ2-3
CDR3 protein: CASSLGSSGLTDTQYF

V gene: TRBV2
J gene: TRBJ2-5
CDR3 protein: CASILLGPQETQYF

V gene: TRBV5-1
J gene: TRBJ2-3
CDR3 protein: CASSLERSSTDTQYF

V gene: TRBV19
J gene: TRBJ1-5
CDR3 protein: CASSRTGAQPQHF

V gene: TRBV6-5
J gene: TRBJ1-2
CDR3 protein: CASNLPRGLNDGYTF

V gene: TRBV28
J gene: TRBJ1-5
CDR3 protein: CASSLEPQHF

V gene: TRBV28
J gene: TRBJ1-5
CDR3 protein: CASSFGGSNQPQHF

V gene: TRBV7-9
J gene: TRBJ2-1
CDR3 protein: CASRLAGGHNEQFF

V gene: TRBV24-1
J gene: TRBJ2-5
CDR3 protein: CATSATEETQYF

V gene: TRBV18
J gene: TRBJ1-1
CDR3 protein: CASSQGLNTEAFF